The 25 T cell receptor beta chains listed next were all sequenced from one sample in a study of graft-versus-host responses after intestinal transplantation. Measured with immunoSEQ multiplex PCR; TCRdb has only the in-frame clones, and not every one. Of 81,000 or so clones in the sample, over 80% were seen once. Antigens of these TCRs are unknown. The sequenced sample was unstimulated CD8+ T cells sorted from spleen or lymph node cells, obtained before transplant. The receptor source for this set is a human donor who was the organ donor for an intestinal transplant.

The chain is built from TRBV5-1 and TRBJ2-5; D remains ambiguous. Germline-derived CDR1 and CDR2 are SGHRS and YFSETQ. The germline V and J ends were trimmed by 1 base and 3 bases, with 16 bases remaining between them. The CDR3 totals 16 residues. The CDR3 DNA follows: TGCGCCAGCAGCTTGCAGGTCAGCCTACGAAAAGAGACCCAGTACTTC. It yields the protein CASSLQVSLRKETQYF.

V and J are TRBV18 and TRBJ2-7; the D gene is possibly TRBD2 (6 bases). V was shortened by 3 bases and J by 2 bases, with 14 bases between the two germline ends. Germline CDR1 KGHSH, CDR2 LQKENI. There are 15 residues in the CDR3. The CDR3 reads CASSPGGTGAYEQYF. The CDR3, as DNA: TGTGCCAGCTCACCGGGCGGGACGGGCGCCTACGAGCAGTACTTC.

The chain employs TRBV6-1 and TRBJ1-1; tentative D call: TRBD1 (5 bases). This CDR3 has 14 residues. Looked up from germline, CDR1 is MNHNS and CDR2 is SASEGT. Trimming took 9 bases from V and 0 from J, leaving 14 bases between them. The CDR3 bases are TGTGCCAGTGACTGGGGACTCCTGAACACTGAAGCTTTCTTT. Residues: CASDWGLLNTEAFF.

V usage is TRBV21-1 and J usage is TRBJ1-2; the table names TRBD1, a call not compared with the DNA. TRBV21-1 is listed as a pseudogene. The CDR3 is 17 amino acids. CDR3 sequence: CASSTYPRGQGNYGYTF. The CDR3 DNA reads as TGTGCCAGCAGCACCTACCCTAGGGGACAGGGCAACTATGGCTACACCTTC.

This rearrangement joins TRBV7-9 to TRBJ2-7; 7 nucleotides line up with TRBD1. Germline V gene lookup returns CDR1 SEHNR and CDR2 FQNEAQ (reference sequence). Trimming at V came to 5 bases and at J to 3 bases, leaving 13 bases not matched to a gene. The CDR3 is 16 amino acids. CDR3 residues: CASSPSPETGHYEQYF. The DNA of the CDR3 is TGTGCCAGCAGCCCCTCCCCCGAGACAGGGCACTACGAGCAGTACTTC.

CDR3: CASSIAGTLTYSNQPQHF. In DNA, the CDR3 is TGTGCCAGTAGTATAGCCGGGACATTAACCTATAGCAATCAGCCCCAGCATTTT. This sequence joins TRBV19 and TRBJ1-5; possible D gene TRBD1, 6 bases. This CDR3 is built from 18 residues. Looked up from germline, CDR1 is LNHDA and CDR2 is SQIVND (reference sequence). Trimming took off 1 base at V and 0 bases at J, with 16 bases between the two ends.

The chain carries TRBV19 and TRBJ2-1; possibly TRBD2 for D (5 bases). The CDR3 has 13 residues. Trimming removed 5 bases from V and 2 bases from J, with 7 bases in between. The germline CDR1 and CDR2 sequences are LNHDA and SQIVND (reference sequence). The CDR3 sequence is CASSSGAYNEQFF. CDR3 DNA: TGTGCCAGTAGTTCCGGGGCCTACAATGAGCAGTTCTTC.

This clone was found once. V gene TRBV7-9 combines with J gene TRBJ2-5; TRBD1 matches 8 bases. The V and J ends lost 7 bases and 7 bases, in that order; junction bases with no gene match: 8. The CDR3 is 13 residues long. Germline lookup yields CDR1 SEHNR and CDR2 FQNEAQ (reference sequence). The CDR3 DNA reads TGTGCCAGCACCCGGACAGGGAGTGGGACCCAGTACTTC. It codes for CASTRTGSGTQYF.

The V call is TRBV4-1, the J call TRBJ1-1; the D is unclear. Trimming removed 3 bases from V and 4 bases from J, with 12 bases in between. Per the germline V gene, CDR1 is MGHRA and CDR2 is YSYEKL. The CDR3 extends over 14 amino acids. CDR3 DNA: TGCGCCAGCAGCCAGAGCGTAGATAGCACTGAAGCTTTCTTT. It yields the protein CASSQSVDSTEAFF.

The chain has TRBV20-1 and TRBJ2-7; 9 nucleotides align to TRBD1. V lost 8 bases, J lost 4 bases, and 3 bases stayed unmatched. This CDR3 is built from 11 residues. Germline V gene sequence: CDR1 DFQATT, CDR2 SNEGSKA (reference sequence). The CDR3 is CSSTGGYEQYF. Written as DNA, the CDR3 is TGCAGTTCGACAGGGGGATACGAGCAGTACTTC.

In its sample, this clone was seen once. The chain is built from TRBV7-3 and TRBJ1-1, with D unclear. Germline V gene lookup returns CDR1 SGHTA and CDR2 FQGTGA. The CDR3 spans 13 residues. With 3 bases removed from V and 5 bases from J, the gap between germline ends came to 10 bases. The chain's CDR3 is CASSFGKLTEAFF. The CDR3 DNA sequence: TGTGCCAGCAGCTTCGGGAAGTTGACTGAAGCTTTCTTT.

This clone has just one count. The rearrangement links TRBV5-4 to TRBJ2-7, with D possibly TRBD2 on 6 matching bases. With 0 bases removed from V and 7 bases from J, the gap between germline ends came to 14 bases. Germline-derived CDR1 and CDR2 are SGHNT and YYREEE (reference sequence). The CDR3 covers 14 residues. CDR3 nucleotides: TGTGCCAGCAGCTTGGGGGAGGCCCGAGGGGAGCAGTACTTC. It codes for CASSLGEARGEQYF.

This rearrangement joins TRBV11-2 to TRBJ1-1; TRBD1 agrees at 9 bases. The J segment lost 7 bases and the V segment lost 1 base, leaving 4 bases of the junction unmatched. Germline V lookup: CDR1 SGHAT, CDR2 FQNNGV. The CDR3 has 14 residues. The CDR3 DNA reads TGTGCCAGCAGCTTAGCCGGGACAGGGAATGAAGCTTTCTTT. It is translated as CASSLAGTGNEAFF.

DNA of the CDR3: TGTGCCAGCAGCCCATCTCCGGGGATTAATGAGCAGTTCTTC. It yields the protein CASSPSPGINEQFF. The genes are TRBV13 and TRBJ2-1; possible D gene TRBD2, 5 bases. From germline, CDR1 is PRHDT and CDR2 FYEKMQ (reference sequence). With 5 bases removed from V and 7 bases from J, the gap between germline ends came to 15 bases. This CDR3 spans 14 amino acids.

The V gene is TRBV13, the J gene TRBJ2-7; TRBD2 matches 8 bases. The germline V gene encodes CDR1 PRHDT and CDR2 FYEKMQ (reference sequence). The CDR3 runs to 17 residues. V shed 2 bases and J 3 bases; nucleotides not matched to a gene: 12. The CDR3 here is CASSLTSGRGLIYEQYF. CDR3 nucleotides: TGTGCCAGCAGCTTAACTAGCGGCCGGGGGCTAATCTACGAGCAGTACTTC.

Here the CDR3 DNA reads TGTGCCAGCAGTGAAGTCGGGGTTACAGAGACCCAGTACTTC. Translation gives CASSEVGVTETQYF. This sequence joins TRBV6-1 and TRBJ2-5; tentative D call: TRBD2 (5 bases). Germline-derived CDR1 and CDR2 are MNHNS and SASEGT. The length of the CDR3 is 14 residues. Trimming removed 1 base from V and 4 bases from J, with 10 bases in between.

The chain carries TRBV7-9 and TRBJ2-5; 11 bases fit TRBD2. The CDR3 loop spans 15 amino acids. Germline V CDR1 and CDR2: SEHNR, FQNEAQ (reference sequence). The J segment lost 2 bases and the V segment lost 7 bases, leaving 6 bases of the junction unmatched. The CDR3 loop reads CASIYSGGAQETQYF. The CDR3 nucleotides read TGTGCCAGCATCTATAGCGGGGGGGCTCAAGAGACCCAGTACTTC.

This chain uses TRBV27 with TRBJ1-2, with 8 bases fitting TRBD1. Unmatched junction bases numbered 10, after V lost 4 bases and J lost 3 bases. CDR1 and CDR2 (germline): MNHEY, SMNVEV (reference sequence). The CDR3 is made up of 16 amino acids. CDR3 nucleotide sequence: TGTGCCAGCAGTTCTATCAGGGGGCAGTTGGACTATGGCTACACCTTC. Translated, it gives CASSSIRGQLDYGYTF.

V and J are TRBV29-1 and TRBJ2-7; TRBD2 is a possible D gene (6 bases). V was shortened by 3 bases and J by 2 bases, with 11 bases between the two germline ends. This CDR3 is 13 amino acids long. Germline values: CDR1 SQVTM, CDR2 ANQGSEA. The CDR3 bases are TGCAGCGTTGAGGAGGGGACGGCCTACGAGCAGTACTTC. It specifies CSVEEGTAYEQYF.

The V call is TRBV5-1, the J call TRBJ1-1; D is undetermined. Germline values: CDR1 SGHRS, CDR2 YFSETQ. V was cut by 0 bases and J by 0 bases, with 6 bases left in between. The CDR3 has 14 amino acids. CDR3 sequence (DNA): TGCGCCAGCAGCTTGGTGGCAGTGAACACTGAAGCTTTCTTT. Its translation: CASSLVAVNTEAFF.

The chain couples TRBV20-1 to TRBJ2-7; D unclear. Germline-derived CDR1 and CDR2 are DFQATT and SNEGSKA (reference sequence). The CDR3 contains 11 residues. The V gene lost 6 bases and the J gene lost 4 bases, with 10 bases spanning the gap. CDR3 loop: CSALGDYEQYF. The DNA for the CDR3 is TGCAGTGCCTTAGGAGATTACGAGCAGTACTTC.

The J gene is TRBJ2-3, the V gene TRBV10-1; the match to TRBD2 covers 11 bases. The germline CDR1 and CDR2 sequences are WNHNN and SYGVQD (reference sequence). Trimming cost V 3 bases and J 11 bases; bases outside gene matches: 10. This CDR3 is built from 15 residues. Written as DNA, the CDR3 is TGCGCCAGCAGTGACGGACTAGCGGGTCCCATAGGGCAGTATTTT. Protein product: CASSDGLAGPIGQYF.

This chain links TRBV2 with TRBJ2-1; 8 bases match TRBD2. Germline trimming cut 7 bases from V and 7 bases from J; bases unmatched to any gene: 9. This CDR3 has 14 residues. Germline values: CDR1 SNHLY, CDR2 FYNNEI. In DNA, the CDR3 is TGTGCCAGCAATAAACCGGGACTAGAAAATGAGCAGTTCTTC. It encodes CASNKPGLENEQFF.

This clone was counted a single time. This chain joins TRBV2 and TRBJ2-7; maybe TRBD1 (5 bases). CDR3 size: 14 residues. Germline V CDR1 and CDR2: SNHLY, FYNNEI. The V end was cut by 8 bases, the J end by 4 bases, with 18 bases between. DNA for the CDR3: TGTGCCAGCGGTCACGCAGGGTCCTTTTACGAGCAGTACTTC. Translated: CASGHAGSFYEQYF.

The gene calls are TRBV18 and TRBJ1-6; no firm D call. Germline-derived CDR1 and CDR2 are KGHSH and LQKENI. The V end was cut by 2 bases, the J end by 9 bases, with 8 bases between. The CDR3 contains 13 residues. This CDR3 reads CASSPIGGSPLHF. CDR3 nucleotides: TGTGCCAGCTCACCAATAGGCGGTTCACCCCTCCACTTT.